The TCR beta chain described here comes from a study of CXCR3-negative and CXCR3-positive naive CD8 T cells. General study findings and limits: High diversity, comparable across both naive subsets, contrasted with much lower diversity in memory CD8+ cells. Surface CD5 looked about the same in the naive subsets, so the authors worked out TCR strength from TRB CDR3 properties. Cryopreservation partially lowered CXCR3 expression, so most assays used fresh PBMCs. CXCR3-negative naive cells had less hydrophobic TRB CDR3s than did CXCR3-positive naive cells.

Naive CD8+ T cells had a CD45RO-CCR7+CD27+CD95- phenotype. Germline V lookup: CDR1 SGHDN, CDR2 FVKESK. This CDR3 contains 14 residues. As for this clonotype: Its antigen remains unidentified.

UMI-labeled 5' RACE yielded the TRB cDNA libraries. TCRdb re-called the 5' RACE reads and gives one entry per CDR3 protein, without DNA. This sample's table has some 60,000 distinct CDR3 sequences. This chain connects TRBV14 to TRBJ1-2; the D call of TRBD1 rests on TCRdb alone, since no DNA is present to check it. This clonotype was sampled from a human donor in good health. Some clones in this sample may be carry-over from other donors' samples. The specimen sequenced was naive CXCR3+ CD8+ T cells from blood. Subset denoted: CD45RO-CCR7+CD27+CD95- naive CD8+ T cells expressing CXCR3 (TNR3+). The chain's CDR3 is CASSQVLRPNGYTF.